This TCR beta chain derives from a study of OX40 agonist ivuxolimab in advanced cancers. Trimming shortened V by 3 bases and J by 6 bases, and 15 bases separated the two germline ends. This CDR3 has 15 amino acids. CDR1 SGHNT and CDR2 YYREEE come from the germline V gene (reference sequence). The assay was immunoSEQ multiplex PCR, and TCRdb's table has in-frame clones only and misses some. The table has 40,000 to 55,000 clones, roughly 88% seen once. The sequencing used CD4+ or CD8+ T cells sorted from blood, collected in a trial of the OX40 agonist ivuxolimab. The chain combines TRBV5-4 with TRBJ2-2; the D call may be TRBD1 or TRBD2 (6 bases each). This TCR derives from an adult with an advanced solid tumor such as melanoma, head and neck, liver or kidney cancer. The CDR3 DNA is TGTGCCAGCAGCTCGAATACTGGGGGGCCCGGGGAGCTGTTTTTT. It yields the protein CASSSNTGGPGELFF. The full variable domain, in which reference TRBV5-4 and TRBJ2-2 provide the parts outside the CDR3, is ETGVTQSPTHLIKTRGQQVTLRCSSQSGHNTVSWYQQALGQGPQFIFQYYREEENGRGNFPPRFSGLQFPNYSSELNVNALELDDSALYLCASSSNTGGPGELFFGEGSRLTVL.